The clone carrying this T cell receptor (beta chain) occurred a few times. Its antigen is undetermined. The J segment lost 8 bases and the V segment lost 0 bases, leaving 13 bases of the junction unmatched. The CDR3 extends over 17 amino acids. CDR1 KGHSH and CDR2 LQKENI come from the germline V gene. This entry comes from a study of T cell repertoires in cytomegalovirus infection. Study background: Indications of both CMV infection and matching HLA type were provided by public TCR beta signatures.

TCRdb recomputed calls from the reads with MiXCR, one row per CDR3 protein. The data show fewer than 250,000 distinct CDR3 sequences, around 12% seen once. General study points: Within the response measured ex vivo, HLA-C-restricted CMV-specific TCR beta clonotypes were dominant. Carriers of CMV and the relevant HLA type were discriminated by public TCR beta frequency.

The chain combines TRBV18 with TRBJ2-1, with 7 bases that match TRBD1. Sequencing input: PBMCs. This clonotype originated in a human donor in good health (CMV status not recorded). Some clones in this sample may be carry-over from other donors' samples. CDR3 bases: TGTGCCAGCTCACCACCGGTAGGGCAGGGGGAATTGGATGAGCAGTTCTTC. Translation gives CASSPPVGQGELDEQFF.